A selection of T cell receptor beta chains follows, all from one sample in a study of cytomegalovirus exposure and HLA in healthy donors. Profiling relied on immunoSEQ multiplex PCR, and the TCRdb table lists in-frame clones only, not all of them. The data show roughly 110,000 clones, about 80% seen once. Sequencing used PBMCs. The source is a female donor in good health and CMV-seronegative. Both conserved end residues are part of each CDR3. The D gene is left open where the match is weak. Rows give clone size only sometimes, using once, few, many, or a class for an expanded clone.

CDR3aa	CDR3nt	abundance	j_gene	v_gene	d_gene
CAWSAFLLGRDEQYF	TGTGCCTGGAGTGCCTTTCTGCTAGGCCGGGACGAGCAGTACTTC	-	TRBJ2-7	TRBV30	-
CASSHTTSNQPQHF	TGTGCCAGCAGTCACACTACGAGCAATCAGCCCCAGCATTTT	-	TRBJ1-5	TRBV5-6	-
CASRVDRFETQYF	TGTGCCAGCAGAGTAGACAGATTTGAGACCCAGTACTTC	few	TRBJ2-5	TRBV2	-
CASSETKDSPYEQFF	TGTGCCAGCAGTGAAACTAAGGACAGCCCTTATGAGCAGTTCTTC	-	TRBJ2-1	TRBV6-1	-
CASSLSGQGYNEQFF	TGTGCCAGCAGCTTATCGGGACAGGGATACAATGAGCAGTTCTTC	few	TRBJ2-1	TRBV7-2	TRBD1
CASRDRTNTEAFF	TGTGCCAGTAGGGACAGAACGAACACTGAAGCTTTCTTT	-	TRBJ1-1	TRBV19	-
CASSPGTVNEKLFF	TGCGCCAGCAGTCCCGGGACAGTGAATGAAAAACTGTTTTTT	-	TRBJ1-4	TRBV5-1	TRBD1
CASSAGTSGIYEQYF	TGTGCCAGCAGTGCCGGGACTAGCGGTATTTACGAGCAGTACTTC	-	TRBJ2-7	TRBV2	TRBD2
CAISESIGDQPQHF	TGTGCCATCAGTGAGTCGATAGGGGATCAGCCCCAGCATTTT	-	TRBJ1-5	TRBV10-3	-
CASSLLPDSSRGTQYF	TGTGCCAGCAGCTTACTCCCAGACTCCTCCAGGGGTACGCAGTATTTT	-	TRBJ2-3	TRBV7-2	-
CASSGRVYEQYF	TGTGCCAGTAGTGGGCGGGTTTACGAGCAGTACTTC	-	TRBJ2-7	TRBV19	-
CASSQAGQGREKLFF	TGCGCCAGCAGCCAAGCAGGACAGGGGAGAGAAAAACTGTTTTTT	once	TRBJ1-4	TRBV4-1	TRBD1
CASSHKTEQYF	TGTGCCAGTAGCCACAAGACAGAGCAGTACTTC	-	TRBJ2-7	TRBV19	-
CSSSLGGDGYTF	TGTTCCAGCAGCTTAGGGGGGGATGGCTACACCTTC	-	TRBJ1-2	TRBV7-9	-
CASSFGQLSGNTIYF	TGTGCCAGTAGTTTCGGACAGCTCTCTGGAAACACCATATATTTT	-	TRBJ1-3	TRBV19	-
CASWSSGGTDEQYF	TGTGCCAGCTGGAGTAGCGGGGGGACGGACGAGCAGTACTTC	-	TRBJ2-7	TRBV6-5	TRBD2
CAWTSGAGANVLTF	TGTGCCTGGACCTCGGGGGCTGGGGCCAACGTCCTGACTTTC	-	TRBJ2-6	TRBV30	-
CASSPPDRVLFWSPQHF	TGTGCCAGTAGTCCCCCTGACAGGGTTCTGTTTTGGTCGCCCCAGCATTTT	-	TRBJ1-5	TRBV19	TRBD1
CASSLDIYEQYF	TGTGCCAGCAGCTTGGACATTTACGAGCAGTACTTC	-	TRBJ2-7	TRBV5-4	-
CAWSVLGGGGYTF	TGTGCCTGGAGTGTACTCGGTGGAGGGGGCTACACCTTC	once	TRBJ1-2	TRBV30	-
CASSPRDGGYTF	TGTGCCAGCTCACCGCGGGACGGTGGCTACACCTTC	-	TRBJ1-2	TRBV18	-
CASSVSSGGETQYF	TGTGCCAGCAGCGTATCGAGCGGGGGTGAGACGCAGTATTTT	-	TRBJ2-3	TRBV9	TRBD2
CASSLTSGAKETQYF	TGTGCCAGCAGCTTAACTAGCGGGGCAAAGGAGACCCAGTACTTC	-	TRBJ2-5	TRBV7-9	TRBD2
CASREGAPGIHTEAFF	TGTGCCAGTAGAGAGGGGGCGCCTGGAATTCACACTGAAGCTTTCTTT	few	TRBJ1-1	TRBV19	TRBD1
CASSYATGPGAFF	TGTGCCAGCAGTTACGCGACAGGGCCCGGCGCTTTCTTT	-	TRBJ1-1	TRBV6-5	TRBD1
CASSSSGVRSNQPQHF	TGTGCCAGCAGTTCCTCGGGGGTCCGAAGCAATCAGCCCCAGCATTTT	-	TRBJ1-5	TRBV2	-
CASSQGETGPQETQYF	TGTGCCAGCAGCCAAGGGGAGACAGGCCCACAAGAGACCCAGTACTTC	-	TRBJ2-5	TRBV14	-
CASSFARGSRAEAFF	TGTGCCAGCAGCTTCGCCAGGGGGTCGAGAGCTGAAGCTTTCTTT	-	TRBJ1-1	TRBV5-8	TRBD1